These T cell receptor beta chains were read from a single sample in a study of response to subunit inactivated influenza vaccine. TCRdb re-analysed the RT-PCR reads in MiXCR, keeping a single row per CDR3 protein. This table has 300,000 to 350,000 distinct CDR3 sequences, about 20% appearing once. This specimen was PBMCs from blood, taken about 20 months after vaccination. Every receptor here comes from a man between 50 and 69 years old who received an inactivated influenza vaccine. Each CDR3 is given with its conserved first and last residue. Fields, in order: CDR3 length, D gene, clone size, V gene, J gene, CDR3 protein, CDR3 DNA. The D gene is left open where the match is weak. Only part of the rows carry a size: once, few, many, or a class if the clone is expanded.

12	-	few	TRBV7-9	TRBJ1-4	CASSFPGHELFF	TGTGCCAGCAGCTTCCCGGGACATGAACTGTTTTTT
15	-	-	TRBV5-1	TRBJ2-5	CASSLLETSRETQYF	TGCGCCAGCAGCTTACTTGAAACTAGCAGGGAGACCCAGTACTTC
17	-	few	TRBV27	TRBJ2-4	CASSLLGDLLAKNIQYF	TGTGCCAGCAGTTTACTTGGGGATTTACTAGCCAAAAACATTCAGTACTTC
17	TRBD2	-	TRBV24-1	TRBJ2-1	CATSDYPAGGPYNEQFF	TGTGCCACCAGTGATTACCCAGCGGGAGGGCCCTACAATGAGCAGTTCTTC
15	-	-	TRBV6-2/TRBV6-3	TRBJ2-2	CASSRPNRNTGELFF	TGTGCCAGCAGCCGCCCCAACAGAAACACCGGGGAGCTGTTTTTT
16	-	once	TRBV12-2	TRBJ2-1	CASRLSPRGSYNEQFF	TGTGCAAGTCGCTTAAGCCCACGGGGATCCTACAATGAGCAGTTCTTC
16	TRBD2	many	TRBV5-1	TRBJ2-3	CASSTEPSGGEHTQYF	TGCGCCAGCAGCACCGAACCTAGCGGGGGAGAGCATACGCAGTATTTT
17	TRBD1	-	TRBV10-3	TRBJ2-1	CAISEPGQASSYNEQFF	TGTGCCATCAGTGAACCGGGACAGGCCAGCTCCTACAATGAGCAGTTCTTC
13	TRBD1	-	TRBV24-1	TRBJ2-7	CATKQGGDSVQYF	TGTGCCACCAAACAGGGGGGAGATTCGGTGCAGTACTTC
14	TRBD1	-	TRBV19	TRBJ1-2	CASSTDRGVFGYTF	TGTGCCAGTAGTACCGACAGGGGCGTCTTTGGCTACACCTTC
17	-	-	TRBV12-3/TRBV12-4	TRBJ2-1	CASSPGRPFAEYNEQFF	TGTGCCAGCAGCCCCGGGCGACCTTTCGCGGAGTACAATGAGCAGTTCTTC
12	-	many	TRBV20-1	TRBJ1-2	CSAQGPATGYTF	TGCAGTGCCCAAGGCCCAGCAACAGGCTACACCTTC
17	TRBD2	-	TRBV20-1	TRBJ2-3	CSAGSPLAGDSTDTQYF	TGCAGTGCTGGGTCCCCACTAGCGGGAGATAGCACAGATACGCAGTATTTT
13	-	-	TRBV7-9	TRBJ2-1	CASTPAGQGGRFF	TGTGCCAGCACCCCCGCGGGGCAAGGCGGTAGGTTCTTC
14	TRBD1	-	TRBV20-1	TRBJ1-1	CSAQDRGGNTEAFF	TGCAGTGCGCAGGACAGGGGCGGGAACACTGAAGCTTTCTTT
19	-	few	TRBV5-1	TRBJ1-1	CASSLIGGPPAIGNTEAFF	TGCGCCAGCAGCTTGATTGGGGGACCGCCTGCAATTGGGAACACTGAAGCTTTCTTT
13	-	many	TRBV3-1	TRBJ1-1	CASSTTANTEAFF	TGTGCCAGCAGCACTACAGCGAACACTGAAGCTTTCTTT
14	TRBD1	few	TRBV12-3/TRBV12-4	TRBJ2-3	CASSSRQGPDTQYF	TGTGCCAGCAGTTCCCGACAGGGACCAGATACGCAGTATTTT
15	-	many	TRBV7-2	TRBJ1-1	CASSLSVQVNTEAFF	TGTGCCAGCAGCTTATCCGTACAGGTGAACACTGAAGCTTTCTTT
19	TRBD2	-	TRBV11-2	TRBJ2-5	CASSPQAGGLQRGGKTQYF	TGTGCCAGCAGCCCCCAGGCAGGGGGATTGCAGCGGGGGGGTAAGACCCAGTACTTC
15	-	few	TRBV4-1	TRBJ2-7	CASSQDTYKAYEQYF	TGCGCCAGCAGCCAAGATACTTATAAGGCGTACGAGCAGTACTTC
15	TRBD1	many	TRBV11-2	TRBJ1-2	CASSSGQGGNYGYTF	TGTGCCAGCAGCTCCGGACAGGGAGGGAACTATGGCTACACCTTC
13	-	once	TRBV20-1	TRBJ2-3	CSARASGRDTQYF	TGCAGTGCTAGGGCCTCGGGGAGAGATACGCAGTATTTT
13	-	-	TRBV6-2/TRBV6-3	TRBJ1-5	CASSNRQYQPQHF	TGTGCCAGCAGTAACCGACAGTATCAGCCCCAGCATTTT